Many counts were recorded for the clone carrying this T cell receptor (beta chain). What it recognizes is unknown. The data are from a study of Graves' ophthalmopathy and Graves' hyperthyroidism. Study-level background: Specimen type is peripheral blood, obtained at initial diagnosis before any treatment.

Every ophthalmopathy donor presented moderate-to-severe activity, CAS ≥3, NOSPECS ≥4 and duration under 3 months. V was shortened by 5 bases and J by 1 base, with 17 bases between the two germline ends. The CDR3 has 16 amino acids. The germline CDR1 and CDR2 sequences are SGHTA and FQGTGA. Study findings and constraints: Most thyroid clonotypes with frequency above 0.001 were detected in blood too. Ophthalmopathy progression prediction by the model yielded a sensitivity of about 68% and a specificity of less than 75%.

The study amplified TCR beta CDR3 regions using RNA transcripts. An initial RT-PCR round employing HTBI primers preceded a second-round multiplex PCR. TCRdb fed the multiplex PCR reads into MiXCR, producing one record per CDR3 protein. The data contain around 400,000 distinct CDR3 sequences, around 20% of them singletons. The chain employs TRBV7-3 and TRBJ1-1, with D perhaps matching TRBD1 (5 bases). The receptor was isolated from a woman aged 18-30 years with Graves' ophthalmopathy. Specimen: peripheral blood. The CDR3 sequence: CASSPQPLGGNTEAFF. CDR3 in DNA: TGTGCCAGCAGCCCTCAACCCTTGGGGGGGAACACTGAAGCTTTCTTT.